The 32 T cell receptor beta chains below all came from one sample that was sequenced in a study of identical twins. A single record per CDR3 protein comes from TCRdb applying MiXCR to the 5' RACE reads. The repertoire consists of around 680,000 distinct CDR3 sequences, with approximately 9% occurring once and the leading ten covering approximately 0.96%. This same sample was also taken into another study, of yellow fever vaccine responses in identical twins.

The sequenced material came from PBMCs. Receptor source: a woman aged 18-30 years in good health.

This clonotype was detected many times. V usage is TRBV29-1 and J usage is TRBJ2-3; no firm D call. CDR1 is SQVTM, CDR2 ANQGSEA, per germline. The V and J ends lost 4 bases and 2 bases respectively, with 10 bases between them. The CDR3 covers 13 residues. CDR3 protein: CSVVAAITDTQYF. The CDR3 region has the DNA TGCAGCGTTGTGGCAGCCATCACAGATACGCAGTATTTT.

This clonotype was counted ten times or more. V usage is TRBV20-1 and J usage is TRBJ2-5; D is possibly TRBD2 (6 bases). The CDR3 sequence is 12 residues long. Trimming removed 2 bases from V and 5 bases from J, with 9 bases in between. Germline CDR1 is DFQATT and CDR2 is SNEGSKA (reference sequence). The CDR3 DNA is TGCAGTGCTAGACCCCTAGCGGAGACCCAGTACTTC. Translated, it gives CSARPLAETQYF.

The chain links TRBV2 to TRBJ2-1; no firm D call. Trimming removed 4 bases at V and 8 bases at J, with 12 bases between. The length of the CDR3 is 13 residues. CDR1 and CDR2 (germline): SNHLY, FYNNEI. DNA of the CDR3: TGTGCCAGCAGTGGACCACCATTTTATGAGCAGTTCTTC. Translation: CASSGPPFYEQFF.

This clonotype was recorded a few times. The J gene is TRBJ1-3, the V gene TRBV19; unclear D gene. This CDR3 is 13 amino acids long. Germline assignment: CDR1 LNHDA and CDR2 SQIVND (reference sequence). V dropped 9 bases and J dropped 1 base, with 10 bases sitting between them. Written as DNA, the CDR3 is TGTGCCAGCGGATGGCTATCTGGAAACACCATATATTTT. It is translated as CASGWLSGNTIYF.

This clonotype was counted a few times. The rearrangement links TRBV7-9 to TRBJ2-1; 11 bases map to TRBD2. Germline assignment: CDR1 SEHNR and CDR2 FQNEAQ (reference sequence). The length of the CDR3 is 16 residues. After removal of 2 bases from V and 5 bases from J, the junction contained 5 bases not matched to a gene. The CDR3 DNA reads as TGTGCCAGCAGCTTATTCCTAGCGGGGGGCAACAATGAGCAGTTCTTC. Amino acid sequence: CASSLFLAGGNNEQFF.

This clonotype was counted only a few times. The rearrangement uses TRBV29-1 and TRBJ1-4; the D gene is possibly TRBD1 (5 bases). The germline V and J ends were trimmed by 1 base and 7 bases, with 19 bases remaining between them. Germline CDR1 and CDR2: SQVTM and ANQGSEA. This CDR3 is 16 amino acids long. The CDR3 region has the DNA TGCAGCGTTGAAGTCCCGCTGGTACAGGAGGGTGAAAAACTGTTTTTT. Amino acid sequence: CSVEVPLVQEGEKLFF.

This clonotype was counted a few times. V and J are TRBV20-1 and TRBJ2-3, with TRBD2 as a possible D gene (6 bases). V dropped 3 bases and J dropped 3 bases, with 16 bases sitting between them. The CDR3 spans 15 residues. Germline CDR1 DFQATT, CDR2 SNEGSKA (reference sequence). The CDR3 nucleotides are TGCAGTGCTAGGAAGGCCGGAGGGGCGACAGATACGCAGTATTTT. Encoded protein: CSARKAGGATDTQYF.

This clonotype was counted only a few times. The chain uses TRBV20-1 and TRBJ2-1; 10 bases are a match to TRBD2. CDR1 and CDR2 from the germline V gene are DFQATT and SNEGSKA (reference sequence). CDR3 size: 15 residues. Unmatched junction bases numbered 3, after V lost 3 bases and J lost 1 base. CDR3 region: CSARALAGSYNEQFF. DNA for the CDR3: TGCAGTGCTAGGGCACTAGCGGGGTCCTACAATGAGCAGTTCTTC.

This clonotype showed up just a few times. This rearrangement joins TRBV5-1 to TRBJ2-3; 12 bases match TRBD2. Trimming cost V 0 bases and J 0 bases; bases outside gene matches: 8. The CDR3 covers 19 residues. Germline lookup yields CDR1 SGHRS and CDR2 YFSETQ. The CDR3 loop is CASSLGLTSGSMSTDTQYF. CDR3 DNA sequence: TGCGCCAGCAGCTTGGGTTTGACTAGCGGGAGCATGAGCACAGATACGCAGTATTTT.

This clonotype was recorded many times. Its ends do not fully match the called genes, so a read error is possible. The chain is built from TRBV20-1 and TRBJ2-7; D may match TRBD1 or TRBD2 (5 bases each). The CDR3 sequence is 14 residues long. The germline V gene has CDR1 DFQATT and CDR2 SNEGSKA (reference sequence). The CDR3 DNA reads as TGCAGTGCTCGAGAGTGGACTTGGGGGTACGAGCAGTACTTC. Encoded protein: CSAREWTWGYEQYF.

This chain connects TRBV12-3 or TRBV12-4 to TRBJ1-3; TRBD1 is a possible D gene (5 bases). This CDR3 contains 16 residues. Trimming stripped 3 bases from V and 4 bases from J, with 16 bases between. The CDR3 nucleotides read TGTGCCAGCAGTTTCAGTCCTTTGGGGGACGGAAACACCATATATTTT. Amino acid sequence: CASSFSPLGDGNTIYF.

In this sample, this clonotype turned up a few times. The V gene is TRBV29-1, the J gene TRBJ2-7; 8 nucleotides match TRBD1. The V gene's germline CDR1 is SQVTM and CDR2 ANQGSEA. Trimming took 2 bases from V and 6 from J; bases not matched to a gene: 3. The CDR3 loop spans 12 amino acids. CDR3 DNA sequence: TGCAGCGTTGAACAGGGGGCGTCCGAGCAGTACTTC. It specifies CSVEQGASEQYF.

This clonotype showed up just a few times. The chain carries TRBV20-1 and TRBJ1-5; D call uncertain. This CDR3 comprises 16 residues. The germline V gene encodes CDR1 DFQATT and CDR2 SNEGSKA (reference sequence). V shed 0 bases and J shed 4 bases, with 16 bases lying between them. The CDR3 region is CSARDTREAQNQPQHF. In DNA form, the CDR3 reads TGCAGTGCTAGAGATACTCGGGAGGCCCAAAATCAGCCCCAGCATTTT.

The rearrangement links TRBV28 to TRBJ2-5, with D tentatively TRBD1 (6 bases). The germline gives CDR1 MDHEN, CDR2 SYDVKM. Trimming removed 6 bases from V and 2 bases from J, with 13 bases in between. This CDR3 has 14 amino acids. The CDR3 DNA is TGTGCCAGCAGCAGGGGTCCAGGGCAAGAGACCCAGTACTTC. Translation: CASSRGPGQETQYF.

This clonotype occurred many times. The J gene is TRBJ2-7, the V gene TRBV6-2 or TRBV6-3, with 7 bases that match TRBD1. The CDR3 length is 14 residues. CDR1 MNHEY and CDR2 SVGEGT come from the germline V gene. The V and J ends lost 2 bases and 1 base, in that order; junction bases with no gene match: 2. CDR3 sequence (DNA): TGTGCCAGCAGTTACCAGGGACAGTCCTACGAGCAGTACTTC. This encodes CASSYQGQSYEQYF.

This clonotype was detected only a few times. J is TRBJ2-5 and V is TRBV29-1, with 13 bases fitting TRBD2. The V gene's germline CDR1 is SQVTM and CDR2 ANQGSEA. V was pared by 8 bases and J by 4 bases, with 10 bases of the junction left unmatched. This CDR3 is built from 15 residues. CDR3 in amino acids: CSSRLLAGGGETQYF. CDR3 nucleotides: TGCAGCTCTAGGCTACTAGCGGGAGGGGGAGAGACCCAGTACTTC.

This clonotype was detected only a few times. The J gene is TRBJ1-5, the V gene TRBV20-1; TRBD1 aligns across 8 bases. This CDR3 comprises 15 residues. The germline V gene encodes CDR1 DFQATT and CDR2 SNEGSKA (reference sequence). The V gene end was trimmed by 3 bases and the J gene end by 5 bases; junction bases not matched to a gene: 9. The CDR3: CSASAGTGSYQPQHF. As DNA, the CDR3 is TGCAGTGCTAGCGCGGGGACAGGCAGTTATCAGCCCCAGCATTTT.

The J gene is TRBJ2-5, the V gene TRBV25-1; perhaps TRBD2 as D (6 bases). Germline V gives CDR1 MGHDK, CDR2 SYGVNS. CDR3 length equals 15 residues. V lost 3 bases, J lost 1 base, and 12 bases lay in between. The CDR3 nucleotides read TGTGCCAGCAGTGAGAGGGACTTTCTCCAAGAGACCCAGTACTTC. This gives the protein CASSERDFLQETQYF.

This clonotype was counted ten times or more. V usage is TRBV5-6 and J usage is TRBJ2-6; D not certain. Trimming removed 3 bases from V and 0 bases from J, with 10 bases in between. The length of the CDR3 is 16 residues. Germline values: CDR1 SGHDT, CDR2 YYEEEE. The CDR3 sequence is CASSWRLNSGANVLTF. The DNA for the CDR3 is TGTGCCAGCAGCTGGAGACTGAACTCTGGGGCCAACGTCCTGACTTTC.

This clonotype appeared a few times. The chain links TRBV27 to TRBJ2-1; 9 nucleotides line up with TRBD1. This CDR3 region has 17 residues. The J segment lost 5 bases and the V segment lost 8 bases, leaving 16 bases of the junction unmatched. From germline, CDR1 is MNHEY and CDR2 SMNVEV (reference sequence). CDR3 sequence (DNA): TGTGCCAGCTTGAGGGTTGGAGGGACAGGGTTTAACAATGAGCAGTTCTTC. Its translation: CASLRVGGTGFNNEQFF.

This clonotype was seen a handful of times. The chain carries TRBV4-2 and TRBJ2-7; maybe TRBD2 (5 bases). CDR1 is LGHNA and CDR2 is YNFKEQ in the germline V gene. V was pared by 1 base and J by 0 bases, with 10 bases between. The CDR3 contains 15 residues. The CDR3 region is CASSQVVGSSYEQYF. The CDR3 region has the DNA TGTGCCAGCAGCCAAGTGGTGGGGAGCTCCTACGAGCAGTACTTC.

This chain uses TRBV6-2 or TRBV6-3 with TRBJ2-2; D tentatively reads TRBD1 or TRBD2 (5 bases each). Germline assignment: CDR1 MNHEY and CDR2 SVGEGT. Trimming shortened V by 4 bases and J by 0 bases, and 12 bases separated the two germline ends. The CDR3 is made up of 16 amino acids. For the CDR3, the DNA is TGTGCCAGCAGTTTCACGGGGACGGCGAACACCGGGGAGCTGTTTTTT. As protein: CASSFTGTANTGELFF.

This clonotype was detected only a few times. The gene calls are TRBV7-2 and TRBJ2-7, with TRBD2 matching 12 bases. The CDR3 sequence is 16 residues long. From germline, CDR1 is SGHTA and CDR2 FQGNSA. V shed 1 base, J shed 0 bases, and the junction held 1 base outside the gene matches. CDR3 sequence: CASSLGTSGISYEQYF. CDR3 sequence (DNA): TGTGCCAGCAGCTTAGGGACTAGCGGGATCTCCTACGAGCAGTACTTC.

This clonotype appeared a few times. The rearrangement uses TRBV4-3 and TRBJ1-2; D unclear. Germline assignment: CDR1 LGHNA and CDR2 YSLEER. Trimming removed 0 bases at V and 1 base at J, with 9 bases between. This CDR3 comprises 15 residues. The CDR3 bases are TGCGCCAGCAGCCAAGATTCGGGTTTTAACTATGGCTACACCTTC. Amino acids: CASSQDSGFNYGYTF.

This clonotype turned up a few times. In DNA form, the CDR3 reads TGTGCCAGCAGGTACCTAACAGATACGCAGTATTTT. Translating gives CASRYLTDTQYF. V is TRBV2 and J is TRBJ2-3, with unresolved D. There are 12 residues in the CDR3. Germline loops: CDR1 SNHLY, CDR2 FYNNEI. The ends were cut back, 6 bases at V and 3 bases at J, with 7 bases in the middle.

This clonotype was counted a few times. V is TRBV12-3 or TRBV12-4 and J is TRBJ2-1; 10 bases align to TRBD2. CDR3 length: 14 amino acids. Unmatched junction bases numbered 4, after V lost 6 bases and J lost 5 bases. Here the CDR3 reads CASRRAGGDNEQFF. The CDR3 DNA follows: TGTGCCAGCAGGCGAGCGGGGGGGGACAATGAGCAGTTCTTC.

This chain uses TRBV7-9 with TRBJ2-6; unclear D gene. The CDR3 covers 15 residues. Germline V gives CDR1 SEHNR, CDR2 FQNEAQ (reference sequence). V lost 2 bases and J 0 bases, leaving 5 bases between the germline ends. CDR3 DNA sequence: TGTGCCAGCAGCTTAAGGGACTCTGGGGCCAACGTCCTGACTTTC. Its protein is CASSLRDSGANVLTF.

This clonotype appeared many times. The chain combines TRBV4-2 with TRBJ1-1; possibly TRBD1 for D (6 bases). The CDR3 totals 19 residues. In germline, CDR1 is LGHNA, CDR2 YNFKEQ. V lost 0 bases, J lost 0 bases, and 20 bases lay in between. The DNA for the CDR3 is TGTGCCAGCAGCCAAGATCCGGGGGGCGGATATCCCATGAACACTGAAGCTTTCTTT. It is translated as CASSQDPGGGYPMNTEAFF.

The chain couples TRBV5-3 to TRBJ2-1, with D perhaps TRBD1 or TRBD2 (5 bases each). TRBV5-3 is filed as an ORF, its function uncertain. The V gene lost 4 bases and the J gene lost 0 bases, with 11 bases spanning the gap. CDR3 length equals 15 residues. In DNA, the CDR3 is TGTGCCAGAAGCCTCGGGGCGAGCTCCTACAATGAGCAGTTCTTC. It specifies CARSLGASSYNEQFF.

This clonotype has a count of ten or more. V is TRBV20-1 and J is TRBJ2-1; 11 bases agree with TRBD2. Per the germline V gene, CDR1 is DFQATT and CDR2 is SNEGSKA (reference sequence). This CDR3 region has 14 residues. V was pared by 5 bases and J by 5 bases, with 5 bases of the junction left unmatched. The CDR3 DNA is TGCAGTGCTTCCGGGACTAGCGGTCACAATGAGCAGTTCTTC. Its protein is CSASGTSGHNEQFF.

This clonotype was detected ten times or more. The chain recombines TRBV24-1 with TRBJ2-1; TRBD2 matches at 15 bases. V lost 9 bases and J lost 7; bases outside the gene matches: 15. The CDR3 length is 18 residues. Germline V gene lookup returns CDR1 KGHDR and CDR2 SFDVKD. In nucleotides, the CDR3 is TGTGCCACCGCTAGCCTCCCAGGACTAGCGGGAGGGCCAAATGAGCAGTTCTTC. Encoded protein: CATASLPGLAGGPNEQFF.

This clonotype was counted only a few times. The rearrangement joins TRBV12-3 or TRBV12-4 to TRBJ2-4; either TRBD1 or TRBD2 may supply D (6 bases each). The V and J ends lost 7 bases and 5 bases respectively, with 18 bases between them. CDR3 length: 15 amino acids. In nucleotides, the CDR3 is TGTGCCAGCACCGGAGGGGGTGGGTTCGAAAACATTCAGTACTTC. It codes for CASTGGGGFENIQYF.